This TCR beta chain was sequenced for a study of CD8 T cells in Susac syndrome. The CDR3 is made up of 16 amino acids. CDR1 is SGHDN and CDR2 is FVKESK in the germline V gene. V shed 0 bases, J shed 5 bases, and the junction held 10 bases outside the gene matches. Roughly 0.5 to 1 ug RNA was reverse transcribed with random hexamers. TCRdb reprocessed the immunoSEQ multiplex PCR reads with MiXCR, giving one entry per CDR3 protein. This sample has about 150,000 distinct CDR3 sequences, with nearly 97% found just once. Broader study findings: The study recognized that the number of individuals in its TCR sequencing and HLA analysis was relatively small.

A single count supports this clonotype. Its cognate antigen is unknown. The chain recombines TRBV14 with TRBJ2-7; TRBD1 agrees at 7 bases. The sequenced material came from CD4+ T cells from PBMCs. The TCR sequence derives from a human donor with Susac syndrome. The CDR3 nucleotides are TGTGCCAGCAGCCAAGAAGGCCGGACAGGTTCCCACGAGCAGTACTTC. It encodes CASSQEGRTGSHEQYF.